The rows below give T cell receptor beta chains drawn from one sample of a study of Ad26.COV2.S vaccination and SARS-CoV-2 variants. Assay used: immunoSEQ multiplex PCR; TCRdb lists only in-frame clones, some missing. In the table there are more than 300,000 clones, approximately 80% of which are singletons. The sequencing used peripheral blood, collected in a trial of Ad26.COV2.S vaccine versus placebo. Source of these receptors: a person between 18 and 65 years old who received the Ad26.COV2.S COVID-19 vaccine or a placebo. The CDR3 runs from the conserved cysteine through the conserved F or W. Each record gives: J gene, V gene, clone size, D gene, CDR3 protein, CDR3 DNA. A D gene is named only where the DNA matches it firmly. Size values are once, few and many counts, or a class for expanded clones, and some rows have none.

J: TRBJ1-5
V: TRBV2
size: .
D: .
CDR3: CASTRGGTQPQHF
DNA: TGTGCCAGCACCCGGGGGGGTACTCAGCCCCAGCATTTT

J: TRBJ2-3
V: TRBV9
size: .
D: TRBD2
CDR3: CASSVNSGGPDTQYF
DNA: TGTGCCAGCAGCGTAAACAGCGGGGGTCCAGATACGCAGTATTTT

J: TRBJ2-2
V: TRBV10-1
size: .
D: .
CDR3: CASTDGGGGELFF
DNA: TGCGCCAGCACTGACGGAGGCGGCGGGGAGCTGTTTTTT

J: TRBJ2-1
V: TRBV25-1
size: once
D: .
CDR3: CASSAFAGTDNEQFF
DNA: TGTGCCAGCAGTGCCTTCGCCGGGACGGACAATGAGCAGTTCTTC

J: TRBJ2-7
V: TRBV28
size: .
D: TRBD1
CDR3: CASRGRTGGLSEQYF
DNA: TGTGCCAGCAGGGGACGGACAGGGGGTCTGAGCGAGCAGTACTTC

J: TRBJ2-3
V: TRBV5-1
size: .
D: .
CDR3: CASSGTLSTDTQYF
DNA: TGCGCCAGCAGCGGGACACTTAGCACAGATACGCAGTATTTT

J: TRBJ1-3
V: TRBV2
size: .
D: .
CDR3: CASSVDLQSNSGNTIYF
DNA: TGTGCCAGCAGTGTAGACTTGCAGAGCAACTCTGGAAACACCATATATTTT

J: TRBJ2-3
V: TRBV30
size: .
D: .
CDR3: CAWSKRTDTQYF
DNA: TGTGCCTGGAGTAAGCGCACAGATACGCAGTATTTT

J: TRBJ2-3
V: TRBV4-1
size: .
D: TRBD2
CDR3: CASSHAGTSGPLDTQYF
DNA: TGCGCCAGCAGCCATGCCGGGACTAGCGGGCCCTTAGATACGCAGTATTTT

J: TRBJ2-7
V: TRBV5-4
size: .
D: TRBD2
CDR3: CASSFLSGGMYF
DNA: TGTGCCAGCAGCTTCCTTAGCGGGGGAATGTACTTC

J: TRBJ2-5
V: TRBV24-1
size: .
D: TRBD1
CDR3: CATSDLGGTGETQYF
DNA: TGTGCCACCAGTGACCTAGGGGGCACAGGGGAGACCCAGTACTTC

J: TRBJ1-5
V: TRBV2
size: once
D: TRBD1
CDR3: CASAEGDRGTSDSNQPQHF
DNA: TGTGCCAGCGCTGAAGGGGACAGGGGGACATCGGATAGCAATCAGCCCCAGCATTTT

J: TRBJ2-3
V: TRBV11-3
size: once
D: .
CDR3: CASSLSVSSGTDTQYF
DNA: TGTGCCAGCAGCCTATCCGTCTCCTCCGGCACAGATACGCAGTATTTT

J: TRBJ2-7
V: TRBV18
size: .
D: .
CDR3: CASSPTQGAYEQYF
DNA: TGTGCCAGCTCACCAACGCAGGGCGCCTACGAGCAGTACTTC

J: TRBJ1-2
V: TRBV3-1/TRBV3-2
size: .
D: .
CDR3: CASRRKGDYGYTF
DNA: TGTGCCAGCAGGCGGAAGGGAGACTATGGCTACACCTTC

J: TRBJ2-3
V: TRBV3-1/TRBV3-2
size: .
D: .
CDR3: CASSRLGDTQYF
DNA: TGTGCCAGCAGCAGACTCGGGGATACGCAGTATTTT